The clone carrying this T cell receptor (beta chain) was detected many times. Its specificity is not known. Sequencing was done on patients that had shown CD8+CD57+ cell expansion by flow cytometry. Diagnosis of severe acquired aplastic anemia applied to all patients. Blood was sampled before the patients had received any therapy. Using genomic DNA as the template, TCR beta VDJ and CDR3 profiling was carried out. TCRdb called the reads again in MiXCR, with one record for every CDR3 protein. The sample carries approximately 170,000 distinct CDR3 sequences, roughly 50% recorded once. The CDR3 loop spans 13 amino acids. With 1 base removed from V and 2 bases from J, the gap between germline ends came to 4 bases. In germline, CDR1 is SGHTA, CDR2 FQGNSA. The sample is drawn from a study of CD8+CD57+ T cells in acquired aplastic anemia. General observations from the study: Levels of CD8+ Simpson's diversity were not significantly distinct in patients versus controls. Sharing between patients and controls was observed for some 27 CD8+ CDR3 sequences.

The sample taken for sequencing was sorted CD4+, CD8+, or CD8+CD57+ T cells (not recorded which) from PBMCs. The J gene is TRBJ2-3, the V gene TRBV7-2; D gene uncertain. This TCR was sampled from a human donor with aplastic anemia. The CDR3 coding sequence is TGTGCCAGCAGCTTAGACTTCACAGATACGCAGTATTTT. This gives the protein CASSLDFTDTQYF. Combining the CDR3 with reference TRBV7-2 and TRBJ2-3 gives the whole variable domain GAGVSQSPSNKVTEKGKDVELRCDPISGHTALYWYRQSLGQGLEFLIYFQGNSAPDKSGLPSDRFSAERTGGSVSTLTIQRTQQEDSAVYLCASSLDFTDTQYFGPGTRLTVL.